A selection of T cell receptor beta chains follows, all from one sample in a study of shared clonotypes between healthy human individuals. Data came from immunoSEQ multiplex PCR; TCRdb stores just in-frame clones and leaves some out. This sample has some 360,000 clones, with around four fifths found just once. The sample consisted of memory CD4+ T cells sorted from blood. These receptors came from a man younger than 40 in good health. Both conserved end residues are part of each CDR3. D genes are given only for firm matches. Clone size, where shown, is once, few, many, or a class for clones that have expanded.

CDR3 DNA: TGTGCCAGCAGGAGGACTAGCGGGATTTCCTACGAGCAGTACTTC
CDR3 protein: CASRRTSGISYEQYF
V gene: TRBV28
D gene: TRBD2
J gene: TRBJ2-7
clone size: .

CDR3 DNA: TGTGCCAGCAAACAGGGGGCTCGAATGGGGGAGCTGTTTTTT
CDR3 protein: CASKQGARMGELFF
V gene: TRBV6-4
D gene: TRBD1
J gene: TRBJ2-2
clone size: .

CDR3 DNA: TGTGCCATCAGTGAGTCCGGGACAGGGAGAAATGAAAAACTGTTTTTT
CDR3 protein: CAISESGTGRNEKLFF
V gene: TRBV10-3
D gene: TRBD1
J gene: TRBJ1-4
clone size: many

CDR3 DNA: TGCGCCAGCCACTCTACGTCCAGGACTAGCCTGTACGAGCAGTACTTC
CDR3 protein: CASHSTSRTSLYEQYF
V gene: TRBV10-1
D gene: TRBD2
J gene: TRBJ2-7
clone size: once

CDR3 DNA: TGTGCCACCAGCAGTGGGCAGGGGAGAGAGACCCAGTACTTC
CDR3 protein: CATSSGQGRETQYF
V gene: TRBV15
D gene: .
J gene: TRBJ2-5
clone size: once

CDR3 DNA: TGTGCCTCAACGGGGGGGACAGGGGTCTACAATGAGCAGTTCTTC
CDR3 protein: CASTGGTGVYNEQFF
V gene: TRBV28
D gene: TRBD1
J gene: TRBJ2-1
clone size: .

CDR3 DNA: TGTGCCAGTAGGAGTATCAGCGGGAGGCCGGGGGACAATGAGCAGTTCTTC
CDR3 protein: CASRSISGRPGDNEQFF
V gene: TRBV19
D gene: TRBD2
J gene: TRBJ2-1
clone size: .

CDR3 DNA: TGCAGCGTTGGAGAGGGTTACGAGCAGTACTTC
CDR3 protein: CSVGEGYEQYF
V gene: TRBV29-1
D gene: .
J gene: TRBJ2-7
clone size: .

CDR3 DNA: TGTGCCAGCAGCCCTGGACAGGGCCCCTATGGCTACACCTTC
CDR3 protein: CASSPGQGPYGYTF
V gene: TRBV7-2
D gene: TRBD1
J gene: TRBJ1-2
clone size: .

CDR3 DNA: TGTGCCAGTAGTTCGTTCGGGAGCTCCTACAATGAGCAGTTCTTC
CDR3 protein: CASSSFGSSYNEQFF
V gene: TRBV19
D gene: .
J gene: TRBJ2-1
clone size: .

CDR3 DNA: TGTGCCAGCAGCGCTTCGGAGGTTACGCAGTATTTT
CDR3 protein: CASSASEVTQYF
V gene: TRBV9
D gene: .
J gene: TRBJ2-3
clone size: .

CDR3 DNA: TGCAGCGTTGGAGCAGGGTGGGATCAGCCCCAGCATTTT
CDR3 protein: CSVGAGWDQPQHF
V gene: TRBV29-1
D gene: .
J gene: TRBJ1-5
clone size: .

CDR3 DNA: TGCAGTGCAGAGGCCTACACTGAAGCTTTCTTT
CDR3 protein: CSAEAYTEAFF
V gene: TRBV20-1
D gene: .
J gene: TRBJ1-1
clone size: .

CDR3 DNA: TGTGCCAGCAGCAAGGGACTAGCGGGAGCGGGGGAGCAGTTCTTC
CDR3 protein: CASSKGLAGAGEQFF
V gene: TRBV5-4
D gene: TRBD2
J gene: TRBJ2-1
clone size: few

CDR3 DNA: TGTGCCAGCAGTCTAAACATCGGGTCCCTAGCGTCCTACGAGCAGTACTTC
CDR3 protein: CASSLNIGSLASYEQYF
V gene: TRBV27
D gene: .
J gene: TRBJ2-7
clone size: .

CDR3 DNA: TGTGCCAGCAGTGAAGGGGGGCTCGAGCAGTACTTC
CDR3 protein: CASSEGGLEQYF
V gene: TRBV6-1
D gene: .
J gene: TRBJ2-7
clone size: few

CDR3 DNA: TGCGCCAGCAGCTTGATGGATAACCAAGAGACCCAGTACTTC
CDR3 protein: CASSLMDNQETQYF
V gene: TRBV5-1
D gene: .
J gene: TRBJ2-5
clone size: .

CDR3 DNA: TGTGCCACCAGCACCGAGCGGCTAGCGACGGATACGCAGTATTTT
CDR3 protein: CATSTERLATDTQYF
V gene: TRBV15
D gene: .
J gene: TRBJ2-3
clone size: .

CDR3 DNA: TGTGCCAGCAGTCCGCCGGCGCCCAGCAAAAACATTCAGTACTTC
CDR3 protein: CASSPPAPSKNIQYF
V gene: TRBV28
D gene: .
J gene: TRBJ2-4
clone size: .

CDR3 DNA: TGTGCCAGCAGCTGGAGGACTACCGAGCAGTTCTTC
CDR3 protein: CASSWRTTEQFF
V gene: TRBV5-4
D gene: .
J gene: TRBJ2-1
clone size: .

CDR3 DNA: TGTGCCTGGAGTGGTGGCGGGGCCCAAGAGACCCAGTACTTC
CDR3 protein: CAWSGGGAQETQYF
V gene: TRBV30
D gene: .
J gene: TRBJ2-5
clone size: .

CDR3 DNA: TGTGCCAGCAGCTTAGTTCAGACAGGTGTCTATGGCTACACCTTC
CDR3 protein: CASSLVQTGVYGYTF
V gene: TRBV7-9
D gene: .
J gene: TRBJ1-2
clone size: .

CDR3 DNA: TGTGCCAGCAGCGGACAGGGGAACACTGAAGCTTTCTTT
CDR3 protein: CASSGQGNTEAFF
V gene: TRBV11-3
D gene: TRBD1
J gene: TRBJ1-1
clone size: .

CDR3 DNA: TGTGCCAGCAGGGGGATGGCAGGGGCATCTGAAGCTTTCTTT
CDR3 protein: CASRGMAGASEAFF
V gene: TRBV7-2
D gene: .
J gene: TRBJ1-1
clone size: few

CDR3 DNA: TGTGCCAGCAGCTTAAGGGACAACACTGAAGCTTTCTTT
CDR3 protein: CASSLRDNTEAFF
V gene: TRBV7-9
D gene: .
J gene: TRBJ1-1
clone size: many

CDR3 DNA: TGTGCCAGCAGCAGGACTAGCCTGAACACCGGGGAGCTGTTTTTT
CDR3 protein: CASSRTSLNTGELFF
V gene: TRBV11-3
D gene: TRBD2
J gene: TRBJ2-2
clone size: .

CDR3 DNA: TGCGCCAGCAGCTTAAGGCAGATGAACACTGAAGCTTTCTTT
CDR3 protein: CASSLRQMNTEAFF
V gene: TRBV5-1
D gene: .
J gene: TRBJ1-1
clone size: .

CDR3 DNA: TGTGCCATCAGAACAACAGGGGTTGCAAGAAACACCATATATTTT
CDR3 protein: CAIRTTGVARNTIYF
V gene: TRBV10-3
D gene: TRBD1
J gene: TRBJ1-3
clone size: .

CDR3 DNA: TGTGCCAGCAGCCCTGGGACAATGGAGACCCAGTACTTC
CDR3 protein: CASSPGTMETQYF
V gene: TRBV7-3
D gene: .
J gene: TRBJ2-5
clone size: .

CDR3 DNA: TGCGCCAGCAGCTTAGGACTAGCGGGAATAGATGAGCAGTTCTTC
CDR3 protein: CASSLGLAGIDEQFF
V gene: TRBV5-1
D gene: TRBD2
J gene: TRBJ2-1
clone size: once

CDR3 DNA: TGTGCCTCCGGTCTCGGAAGCAGGTCCACCGGGGAGCTGTTTTTT
CDR3 protein: CASGLGSRSTGELFF
V gene: TRBV10-3
D gene: .
J gene: TRBJ2-2
clone size: .

CDR3 DNA: TGTGCCAGCAGCCACGGACAAGAGGCTGAAGCTTTCTTT
CDR3 protein: CASSHGQEAEAFF
V gene: TRBV6-5
D gene: .
J gene: TRBJ1-1
clone size: .

CDR3 DNA: TGTGCCAGCAGTGATGACAGATCTAGCGAAAAACTGTTTTTT
CDR3 protein: CASSDDRSSEKLFF
V gene: TRBV2
D gene: .
J gene: TRBJ1-4
clone size: once

CDR3 DNA: TGTGCCAGCAGAAGACAGGGAATTGGCATTCAGTACTTC
CDR3 protein: CASRRQGIGIQYF
V gene: TRBV6-5
D gene: TRBD1
J gene: TRBJ2-4
clone size: once

CDR3 DNA: TGTGCCAGCAGTCTAGCGGGAGGGCCGGGAGTTGAGCAGTTCTTC
CDR3 protein: CASSLAGGPGVEQFF
V gene: TRBV2
D gene: TRBD2
J gene: TRBJ2-1
clone size: .

CDR3 DNA: TGTGCCAGCAGCTTGGGCGGGGGACCCTTAGATCAGCCCCAGCATTTT
CDR3 protein: CASSLGGGPLDQPQHF
V gene: TRBV5-5
D gene: .
J gene: TRBJ1-5
clone size: .

CDR3 DNA: TGTGCCACCGGAAGGACTAGCGGGAGTAGTTATGAGCAGTTCTTC
CDR3 protein: CATGRTSGSSYEQFF
V gene: TRBV28
D gene: TRBD2
J gene: TRBJ2-1
clone size: .

CDR3 DNA: TGTGCCAGCAGCTTGTTTGCAGGCAACTCTGGAAACACCATATATTTT
CDR3 protein: CASSLFAGNSGNTIYF
V gene: TRBV5-5
D gene: .
J gene: TRBJ1-3
clone size: few

CDR3 DNA: TGTGCCAGCAGCTTTAACCAGGATAGCCAAGAGACCCAGTACTTC
CDR3 protein: CASSFNQDSQETQYF
V gene: TRBV5-4
D gene: .
J gene: TRBJ2-5
clone size: .

CDR3 DNA: TGTGCCAGCAGGACACTAGCGGAGCAGTTCTTC
CDR3 protein: CASRTLAEQFF
V gene: TRBV6-5
D gene: TRBD2
J gene: TRBJ2-1
clone size: .

CDR3 DNA: TGTGCCAGCAGCCCAATGGCGGACATTGAAGCTTTCTTT
CDR3 protein: CASSPMADIEAFF
V gene: TRBV5-4
D gene: .
J gene: TRBJ1-1
clone size: .

CDR3 DNA: TGTGCCTCCGGGGGGGGGCATCAGCCCCAGCATTTT
CDR3 protein: CASGGGHQPQHF
V gene: TRBV30
D gene: .
J gene: TRBJ1-5
clone size: few

CDR3 DNA: TGTGCCAGCACCTTTAGCGGGGGGCGGGAGACCCAGTACTTC
CDR3 protein: CASTFSGGRETQYF
V gene: TRBV28
D gene: TRBD2
J gene: TRBJ2-5
clone size: .

CDR3 DNA: TGTGCCAGTAGGCCATCGGGGACAGTTAATCAGCCCCAGCATTTT
CDR3 protein: CASRPSGTVNQPQHF
V gene: TRBV19
D gene: TRBD1
J gene: TRBJ1-5
clone size: .

CDR3 DNA: TGTGCCATCAGTGGCGGGTTGAACAATGAGCAGTTCTTC
CDR3 protein: CAISGGLNNEQFF
V gene: TRBV10-3
D gene: .
J gene: TRBJ2-1
clone size: few

CDR3 DNA: TGCGCCAGCAGCTTGGCGGGACCCCAGGGGAGCTACTTC
CDR3 protein: CASSLAGPQGSYF
V gene: TRBV5-1
D gene: .
J gene: TRBJ2-5
clone size: few

CDR3 DNA: TGTGCCTGGAGTATGGCGGGAGCGAGTGAGCAGTACTTC
CDR3 protein: CAWSMAGASEQYF
V gene: TRBV30
D gene: TRBD2
J gene: TRBJ2-7
clone size: .

CDR3 DNA: TGTGCCAGCAGCTTAGCCGGAGGGGACACAGATACGCAGTATTTT
CDR3 protein: CASSLAGGDTDTQYF
V gene: TRBV7-9
D gene: .
J gene: TRBJ2-3
clone size: few

CDR3 DNA: TGTGCCAGCAGCGAGGACAGGGTTGAAAAACTGTTTTTT
CDR3 protein: CASSEDRVEKLFF
V gene: TRBV6-1
D gene: TRBD1
J gene: TRBJ1-4
clone size: .

CDR3 DNA: TGTGCCAGCAGCCAATCTTCCTCATCAGCGGGGACCACAGATACGCAGTATTTT
CDR3 protein: CASSQSSSSAGTTDTQYF
V gene: TRBV14
D gene: TRBD2
J gene: TRBJ2-3
clone size: .

CDR3 DNA: TGTGCCAGCAGTTACCGGGACAGAAATCAGCCCCAGCATTTT
CDR3 protein: CASSYRDRNQPQHF
V gene: TRBV6-6
D gene: TRBD1
J gene: TRBJ1-5
clone size: .

CDR3 DNA: TGTGCCACCAGCAGAGATCAGCGGGTTTATTACTTC
CDR3 protein: CATSRDQRVYYF
V gene: TRBV15
D gene: .
J gene: TRBJ2-5
clone size: .

CDR3 DNA: TGTGCTAGTGGTTTGGGATCCTCCTATCTGGAGACCCAGTACTTC
CDR3 protein: CASGLGSSYLETQYF
V gene: TRBV12-5
D gene: .
J gene: TRBJ2-5
clone size: .

CDR3 DNA: TGTGCCAGCAGCCTCGGGTCCCCTAGCACAGATACGCAGTATTTT
CDR3 protein: CASSLGSPSTDTQYF
V gene: TRBV7-2
D gene: .
J gene: TRBJ2-3
clone size: .

CDR3 DNA: TGTGCCTGGAGTTCCCGGACAGGACGGGGGGGCTACGAGCAGTACTTC
CDR3 protein: CAWSSRTGRGGYEQYF
V gene: TRBV30
D gene: .
J gene: TRBJ2-7
clone size: .